This TCR beta chain was recovered during a study of T cell changes during pregnancy in multiple sclerosis. The CDR3 runs to 14 residues. From germline, CDR1 is SNHLY and CDR2 FYNNEI. Trimming left V 1 base short and J 6 bases short, with 13 bases between. Profiling relied on immunoSEQ multiplex PCR, and the TCRdb table lists in-frame clones only, not all of them. The table shows tens of thousands of clones, with around nine tenths occurring only once. The V gene is TRBV2, the J gene TRBJ2-7; possible D gene TRBD1, 6 bases. The sample consisted of CD4+ T cells from peripheral blood mononuclear cells, taken in the first trimester of pregnancy. The sequence was collected from a female donor with multiple sclerosis, enrolled in a pregnancy study. CDR3 loop: CASSEGTGLSEQYF. In DNA, the CDR3 is TGTGCCAGCAGTGAAGGCACAGGGTTAAGCGAGCAGTACTTC.